The clone carrying this T cell receptor beta chain has just one count. The investigators split CD4+ cells into a CD45RA+ naive subset and a CD45RA-negative memory subset. This sample was taken from a study of shared clonotypes between healthy human individuals. Study as a whole: CD4 naive and memory got three plates each, CD8 naive two, CD8 memory one.

The CDR3 contains 12 residues. Germline CDR1 reads SQVTM; CDR2 reads ANQGSEA. The V end was cut by 7 bases, the J end by 2 bases, with 11 bases between. Produced via immunoSEQ multiplex PCR; TCRdb's table is partial and in-frame only. The profile shows about 660,000 clones, about 74% of them singletons. Specimen: memory CD4+ T cells sorted from blood. As to subset: CD45RA-negative fraction. This sequence originates from a woman in her 30s in good health. This rearrangement joins TRBV29-1 to TRBJ1-1; D is uncertain. The chain's CDR3 is CSAEGVNTEAFF. The DNA of the CDR3 is TGCAGCGCTGAGGGAGTTAACACTGAAGCTTTCTTT.